This T cell receptor (beta chain) came from a study of cytomegalovirus exposure and HLA in healthy donors. The CDR3 covers 14 residues. V was trimmed by 0 bases and J by 4 bases, leaving 10 bases between them. CDR1 is LGHNA, CDR2 YSLEER, per germline. Study findings and constraints: In an earlier analysis, in roughly 600 donors, most V segments appeared productive either ~90% or ~30% of the time.

Primers for the PCR totalled 60 Vbeta and 13 Jbeta. TCRdb's copy holds only in-frame clones and misses some; the assay was immunoSEQ multiplex PCR. The sample lists 270,000 or so clones; around 86% were seen once. Comments on this clone: What it binds is unknown.

Material: PBMCs. The gene calls are TRBV4-3 and TRBJ2-7; weak D call: TRBD1 (5 bases). This sequence was found in a middle-aged man in good health and CMV-seropositive. CDR3 DNA: TGCGCCAGCAGCCAAGATGGGGCAGGATACGAGCAGTACTTC. Translation: CASSQDGAGYEQYF.